The 28 T cell receptor beta chains presented below share a single source sample, sequenced in a study of CD4 T cells in relation to SARS-CoV-2 and coronaviruses. Unexposed donor CD4+ T cells date from about 2011-2018, before the COVID-19 pandemic. This table comes from immunoSEQ multiplex PCR, and its TCRdb copy is limited to in-frame clones, with some not included. The sample includes about 64,000 clones, about 95% of them seen just once. Sequencing used naive CD4+ T cells from PBMCs. The sample's subset: naive CD4+ T cells isolated by negative enrichment. These receptors were taken from a human donor in good health.

The chain joins TRBV19 to TRBJ1-4; 7 bases align to TRBD1. The CDR3 sequence is 14 residues long. After removal of 3 bases from V and 7 bases from J, the junction contained 5 bases not matched to a gene. CDR1 and CDR2 (germline): LNHDA, SQIVND (reference sequence). CDR3 protein: CASSIRGSGEKLFF. CDR3 coding DNA: TGTGCCAGTAGTATCAGGGGGAGTGGTGAAAAACTGTTTTTT.

V gene TRBV6-5 combines with J gene TRBJ2-1; tentatively, D is TRBD1 or TRBD2 (6 bases each). V was shortened by 6 bases and J by 2 bases, with 11 bases between the two germline ends. CDR1 MNHEY and CDR2 SVGAGI come from the germline V gene. This CDR3 region has 14 residues. The CDR3 sequence is CASRQRGAYNEQFF. Written as DNA, the CDR3 is TGTGCCAGCAGGCAAAGGGGGGCCTACAATGAGCAGTTCTTC.

The rearrangement uses TRBV2 and TRBJ1-5; TRBD1 matches 7 bases. Trimming at V came to 8 bases and at J to 7 bases, leaving 8 bases not matched to a gene. From germline, CDR1 is SNHLY and CDR2 FYNNEI. The CDR3 runs to 13 residues. CDR3 in amino acids: CASGGDSRQPQHF. The CDR3 DNA sequence: TGTGCCAGCGGAGGGGACAGCAGGCAGCCCCAGCATTTT.

V is TRBV3-1 (or the pseudogene TRBV3-2) and J is TRBJ2-3; D is perhaps TRBD2 (6 bases). V was pared by 3 bases and J by 2 bases, with 12 bases between. Germline-derived CDR1 and CDR2 are LGHDT and YNNKEL (reference sequence). This CDR3 contains 15 residues. CDR3 bases: TGTGCCAGCAGCCAGAGGGCTAGCGACACAGATACGCAGTATTTT. It is translated as CASSQRASDTDTQYF.

The V gene is TRBV5-1, the J gene TRBJ2-1; weak D call: TRBD1 (6 bases). V lost 10 bases, J lost 0 bases, and 11 bases lay in between. Looked up from germline, CDR1 is SGHRS and CDR2 is YFSETQ. This CDR3 contains 13 residues. The chain's CDR3 is CAPRGDSYNEQFF. CDR3 in DNA: TGCGCCCCCAGGGGCGACTCCTACAATGAGCAGTTCTTC.

The chain uses TRBV5-8 and TRBJ1-6, with D maybe TRBD1 (5 bases). The CDR3 is 15 residues long. Germline V gene sequence: CDR1 SGHTS, CDR2 YDEGEE. V was shortened by 0 bases and J by 9 bases, with 13 bases between the two germline ends. CDR3 nucleotides: TGTGCCAGCAGCTTGGGGACCCGCGGGGGTTCACCCCTCCACTTT. Translating it yields CASSLGTRGGSPLHF.

This sequence joins TRBV18 and TRBJ2-1, with D hard to call. The V end was cut by 3 bases, the J end by 0 bases, with 3 bases between. This CDR3 contains 13 residues. The germline CDR1 and CDR2 sequences are KGHSH and LQKENI. In DNA form, the CDR3 reads TGTGCCAGCTCACCTAACTCCTACAATGAGCAGTTCTTC. It yields the protein CASSPNSYNEQFF.

V gene TRBV28 combines with J gene TRBJ2-7, with a weak D call TRBD1 (6 bases). The CDR3 totals 15 residues. Germline assignment: CDR1 MDHEN and CDR2 SYDVKM. Trimming removed 2 bases at V and 2 bases at J, with 13 bases between. The chain's CDR3 is CASSLSGQLTYEQYF. DNA of the CDR3: TGTGCCAGCAGTTTAAGCGGACAGTTAACCTACGAGCAGTACTTC.

The rearrangement links TRBV28 to TRBJ2-7; tentatively, D is TRBD1 or TRBD2 (5 bases each). The germline V gene encodes CDR1 MDHEN and CDR2 SYDVKM. Trimming stripped 7 bases from V and 4 bases from J, with 20 bases between. The CDR3 runs 15 residues. CDR3 protein: CASNPGVGVRYEQYF. CDR3 DNA: TGTGCCAGCAACCCCGGCGTGGGGGTAAGATACGAGCAGTACTTC.

The V call is TRBV10-3, the J call TRBJ2-2; TRBD2 aligns across 7 bases. Germline loops: CDR1 ENHRY, CDR2 SYGVKD. The CDR3 is 17 amino acids. V trimming: 6 bases; J trimming: 6 bases; junction bases outside the gene matches: 16. CDR3 region: CAISPGTTPGLSGELFF. CDR3 DNA sequence: TGTGCCATCAGCCCTGGGACTACCCCTGGCTTATCCGGGGAGCTGTTTTTT.

The genes are TRBV4-2 and TRBJ2-4; possibly TRBD1 for D (6 bases). Germline assignment: CDR1 LGHNA and CDR2 YNFKEQ. V lost 0 bases, J lost 4 bases, and 19 bases lay in between. This CDR3 comprises 18 residues. CDR3 residues: CASSQDMRGTERKNIQYF. The CDR3 DNA is TGTGCCAGCAGCCAAGATATGAGGGGGACGGAGAGGAAAAACATTCAGTACTTC.

V usage is TRBV19 and J usage is TRBJ2-3, with a weak D call TRBD2 (6 bases). The CDR3 is made up of 16 amino acids. Germline V gene data show CDR1 as LNHDA and CDR2 as SQIVND (reference sequence). Deletions cut 6 bases from V and 6 bases from J, with 22 bases between. CDR3 nucleotides: TGTGCCAGTAGAGATAGCGGAGGTGGGGTTTCGGATACGCAGTATTTT. Its protein product is CASRDSGGGVSDTQYF. The whole variable domain, remainder taken from reference TRBV19 and TRBJ2-3, is DGGITQSPKYLFRKEGQNVTLSCEQNLNHDAMYWYRQDPGQGLRLIYYSQIVNDFQKGDIAEGYSVSREKKESFPLTVTSAQKNPTAFYLCASRDSGGGVSDTQYFGPGTRLTVL.

The chain links TRBV6-6 to TRBJ2-5; D is possibly TRBD2 (5 bases). Trimming stripped 9 bases from V and 1 base from J, with 21 bases between. The CDR3 has 16 amino acids. CDR1 is MNHNY, CDR2 SVGAGI, per germline (reference sequence). CDR3 region: CASRSSSTGFQETQYF. The CDR3, as DNA: TGTGCCAGTCGTTCCAGTTCTACGGGGTTCCAAGAGACCCAGTACTTC.

The chain is built from TRBV5-4 and TRBJ2-3, with 7 bases matching TRBD1. Germline CDR1 SGHNT, CDR2 YYREEE (reference sequence). The CDR3 is made up of 13 amino acids. V trimming: 4 bases; J trimming: 7 bases; junction bases outside the gene matches: 6. CDR3: CASSTDRENTQYF. The DNA of the CDR3 is TGTGCCAGCAGCACCGACAGGGAGAATACGCAGTATTTT.

This rearrangement joins TRBV5-4 to TRBJ2-3, with D unclear. V was pared by 3 bases and J by 0 bases, with 11 bases between. CDR1 is SGHNT, CDR2 YYREEE, per germline (reference sequence). This CDR3 is built from 15 residues. CDR3 DNA: TGTGCCAGCAGCTCAACGACGCGGAGCACAGATACGCAGTATTTT. This gives the protein CASSSTTRSTDTQYF. The entire variable domain, with the rest obtained from reference TRBV5-4 and TRBJ2-3, is as follows: ETGVTQSPTHLIKTRGQQVTLRCSSQSGHNTVSWYQQALGQGPQFIFQYYREEENGRGNFPPRFSGLQFPNYSSELNVNALELDDSALYLCASSSTTRSTDTQYFGPGTRLTVL.

The genes are TRBV28 and TRBJ2-3; unclear D gene. Between the trimmed V and J ends, which lost 10 bases and 6 bases, there was a span of 23 bases. The germline V gene encodes CDR1 MDHEN and CDR2 SYDVKM. The CDR3 totals 15 residues. CDR3 DNA: TGTGCCACTCAACCCCCTGCCGGGTGGTCGGATACGCAGTATTTT. Translation gives CATQPPAGWSDTQYF.

V usage is TRBV6-6 and J usage is TRBJ1-4; TRBD1 matches 10 bases. Germline assignment: CDR1 MNHNY and CDR2 SVGAGI (reference sequence). Losses at the gene ends were 5 bases for V and 3 bases for J; bases not matched to a gene: 15. The CDR3 covers 19 residues. The CDR3 is CASSLTPGQGLVANEKLFF. The CDR3 DNA is TGTGCCAGCAGTCTGACCCCGGGACAGGGGTTGGTAGCTAATGAAAAACTGTTTTTT.

The V gene is TRBV2, the J gene TRBJ2-5; D is undetermined. Germline V CDR1 and CDR2: SNHLY, FYNNEI. The length of the CDR3 is 15 residues. Trimming took off 6 bases at V and 5 bases at J, with 19 bases between the two ends. The DNA for the CDR3 is TGTGCCAGCAGCCCCGGGCCAAGGGAATGGGAGACCCAGTACTTC. Residues: CASSPGPREWETQYF.

The J gene is TRBJ2-7, the V gene TRBV2, with 10 bases matching TRBD1. The CDR3 sequence is 18 residues long. J was trimmed by 6 bases and V by 8 bases; bases with no gene match: 22. CDR1 and CDR2 (germline): SNHLY, FYNNEI. The CDR3 sequence: CASLVVQFKGTGAFEQYF. In DNA form, the CDR3 reads TGTGCCAGCCTTGTAGTACAGTTTAAGGGGACAGGGGCGTTCGAGCAGTACTTC.

The V and J genes are TRBV6-5 and TRBJ1-1, with TRBD1 matching over 8 bases. V lost 7 bases and J lost 1; bases outside the gene matches: 5. CDR1 is MNHEY, CDR2 SVGAGI, per germline. This CDR3 contains 14 residues. The CDR3 sequence: CASTRDRTNTEAFF. The CDR3 DNA follows: TGTGCCAGCACTCGGGACAGGACGAACACTGAAGCTTTCTTT.

This clone was seen once. This chain uses TRBV6-2 or TRBV6-3 with TRBJ1-4; unclear D gene. The length of the CDR3 is 11 residues. V was pared by 2 bases and J by 10 bases, with 5 bases between. CDR1 is MNHEY and CDR2 is SVGEGT in the germline V gene. The CDR3 sequence: CASSYGIKLFF. The CDR3 nucleotides are TGTGCCAGCAGTTACGGGATAAAACTGTTTTTT.

The genes are TRBV7-3 and TRBJ2-3; D gene uncertain. The CDR3 length is 14 residues. V lost 5 bases and J 2 bases, leaving 11 bases between the germline ends. Germline loops: CDR1 SGHTA, CDR2 FQGTGA. CDR3 sequence: CASSPGVLTDTQYF. The DNA of the CDR3 is TGTGCCAGCAGCCCAGGCGTTCTCACAGATACGCAGTATTTT.

The V call is TRBV18, the J call TRBJ2-7; D unresolved. The CDR3 extends over 14 amino acids. Germline CDR1 and CDR2: KGHSH and LQKENI. Trimming removed 0 bases at V and 0 bases at J, with 6 bases between. The CDR3 DNA is TGTGCCAGCTCACCACCCCACGGCTCCTACGAGCAGTACTTC. It encodes CASSPPHGSYEQYF.

This chain connects TRBV5-1 to TRBJ2-7; 7 bases align to TRBD2. CDR1 is SGHRS and CDR2 is YFSETQ in the germline V gene. The CDR3 runs to 14 residues. Germline trimming cut 0 bases from V and 6 bases from J; bases unmatched to any gene: 6. The CDR3 bases are TGCGCCAGCAGCTTGGTTGCGGGAGCAGGCGAGCAGTACTTC. It specifies CASSLVAGAGEQYF.

V gene TRBV4-1 combines with J gene TRBJ2-7; 10 nucleotides align to TRBD2. The CDR3 has 16 amino acids. V shed 1 base and J 4 bases; nucleotides not matched to a gene: 7. Per the germline V gene, CDR1 is MGHRA and CDR2 is YSYEKL. The CDR3 here is CASSQAFSSGSYEQYF. The CDR3 DNA is TGCGCCAGCAGCCAAGCCTTCTCTAGCGGGAGTTACGAGCAGTACTTC.

The V gene is TRBV6-5, the J gene TRBJ2-2, with unresolved D. The CDR3 is 13 amino acids. V lost 3 bases, J lost 7 bases, and 9 bases lay in between. Germline loops: CDR1 MNHEY, CDR2 SVGAGI. The CDR3 spells CASSYVYNGELFF. The CDR3 DNA is TGTGCCAGCAGTTATGTATATAACGGGGAGCTGTTTTTT.

The chain couples TRBV18 to TRBJ1-2; 7 nucleotides match TRBD1. CDR1 and CDR2 (germline): KGHSH, LQKENI. The CDR3 spans 15 residues. V was pared by 0 bases and J by 0 bases, with 1 base of the junction left unmatched. CDR3 in amino acids: CASSPPTGTNYGYTF. In DNA, the CDR3 is TGTGCCAGCTCACCACCGACAGGGACTAACTATGGCTACACCTTC.

The chain employs TRBV24-1 and TRBJ2-6; TRBD1 matches at 7 bases. With 2 bases clipped from V and 1 base from J, the junction kept 4 bases outside the gene matches. The CDR3 extends over 17 amino acids. Looked up from germline, CDR1 is KGHDR and CDR2 is SFDVKD. CDR3 nucleotides: TGTGCCACCAGTGATTCGGACAGGCGATCTGGGGCCAACGTCCTGACTTTC. It specifies CATSDSDRRSGANVLTF.